The clone carrying this T cell receptor (beta chain) was counted many times. Its matching antigen is unknown. Molecular barcoded adaptors covering alpha/delta and beta/gamma chains were used on approximately 440 ng RNA. TCRdb reprocessed the reads via MiXCR and lists one record per CDR3 protein. The sample has 37,000 or so distinct CDR3 sequences, around 13% seen once. This sample is part of a study of read filtering for tumor transcriptome and immune sequencing. At the level of the study: Mean patient age was approximately 66 years, range roughly 47 to 90; 17 to 20 male, 14 to 15 female.

Findings and caveats of the study: Even smaller IR-seq throughput identified most shared clonotypes. IR-seq and RNA-seq agreed better without single-read clonotypes.

At the time of active disease, bone marrow was collected from every patient. J gave up 1 base and V 5 bases, and 11 bases lay outside the gene matches. The CDR3 extends over 19 amino acids. Germline V gene data show CDR1 as SGHTA and CDR2 as FQGTGA. This chain connects TRBV7-3 to TRBJ2-2; 12 bases line up with TRBD2. The sequenced sample was a population of CD138-negative cells sorted from bone marrow. The sequence was obtained from a donor at least 40 years old with multiple myeloma. The CDR3 protein is CASSPRASGRAWNTGELFF. The CDR3 bases are TGTGCCAGCAGCCCTCGTGCTAGCGGGAGGGCCTGGAACACCGGGGAGCTGTTTTTT. Complete variable domain (other parts from reference TRBV7-3 and TRBJ2-2): GAGVSQTPSNKVTEKGKYVELRCDPISGHTALYWYRQSLGQGPEFLIYFQGTGAADDSGLPNDRFFAVRPEGSVSTLKIQRTERGDSAVYLCASSPRASGRAWNTGELFFGEGSRLTVL.